This TCR beta chain emerged from a study of control samples from healthy donors and cancer patients. The CDR3 loop spans 15 amino acids. Trimming took off 4 bases at V and 3 bases at J, with 13 bases between the two ends. Germline loops: CDR1 LNHDA, CDR2 SQIVND (reference sequence). Measured with immunoSEQ multiplex PCR; TCRdb has only the in-frame clones, and not every one. This table has 98,000 or so clones, around 80% appearing once. This chain uses TRBV19 with TRBJ1-5, with TRBD1 as a possible D gene (6 bases). The sequencing sample was made of blood. The source is a man between 18 and 29 years old in good health. CDR3 residues: CASSRGQGINQPQHF. In DNA form, the CDR3 reads TGTGCCAGTAGTAGGGGCCAGGGGATCAATCAGCCCCAGCATTTT.